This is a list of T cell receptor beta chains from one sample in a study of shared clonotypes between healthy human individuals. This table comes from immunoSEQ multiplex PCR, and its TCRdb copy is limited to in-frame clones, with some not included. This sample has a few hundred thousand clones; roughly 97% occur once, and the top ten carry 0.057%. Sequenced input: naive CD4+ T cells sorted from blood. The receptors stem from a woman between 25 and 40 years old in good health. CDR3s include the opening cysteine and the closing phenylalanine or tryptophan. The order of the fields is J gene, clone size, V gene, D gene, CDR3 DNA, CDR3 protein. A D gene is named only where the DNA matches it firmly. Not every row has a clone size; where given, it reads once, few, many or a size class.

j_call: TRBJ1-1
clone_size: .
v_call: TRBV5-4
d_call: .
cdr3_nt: TGTGCCAGCAGCAGGGCAGGAATGCTAATGAACACTGAAGCTTTCTTT
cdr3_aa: CASSRAGMLMNTEAFF

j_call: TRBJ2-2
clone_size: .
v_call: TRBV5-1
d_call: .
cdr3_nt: TGCGCCAGCAGCCCGACAGACACCGGGGAGCTGTTTTTT
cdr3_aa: CASSPTDTGELFF

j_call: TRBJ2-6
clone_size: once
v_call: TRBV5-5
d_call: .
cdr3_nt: TGTGCCAGCAGCGGCGACAGGAGCTCTGGGGCCAACGTCCTGACTTTC
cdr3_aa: CASSGDRSSGANVLTF

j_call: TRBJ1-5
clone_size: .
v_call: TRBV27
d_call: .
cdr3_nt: TGTGCCAGCAGTCCCCCGGGAGTTCAGCCCCAGCATTTT
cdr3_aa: CASSPPGVQPQHF

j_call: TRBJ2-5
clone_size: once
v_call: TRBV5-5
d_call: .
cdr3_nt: TGTGCCAGCAGCTTGGAGTCTTGGGAGACCCAGTACTTC
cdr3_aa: CASSLESWETQYF

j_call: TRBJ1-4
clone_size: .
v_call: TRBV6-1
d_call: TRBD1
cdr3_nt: TGTGCCAGCAGTGCTGCCAGATGGACAGGGATGAGTGAAAAACTGTTTTTT
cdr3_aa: CASSAARWTGMSEKLFF

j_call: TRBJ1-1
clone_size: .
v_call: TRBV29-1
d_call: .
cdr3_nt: TGCAGCGTTGAAGATTCTACGACAGAAATCACTGAAGCTTTCTTT
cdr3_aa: CSVEDSTTEITEAFF

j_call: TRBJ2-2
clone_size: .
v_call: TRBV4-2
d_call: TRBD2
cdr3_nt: TGTGCCAGCAGACTAGCGGAGGCCTACACCGGGGAGCTGTTTTTT
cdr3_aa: CASRLAEAYTGELFF

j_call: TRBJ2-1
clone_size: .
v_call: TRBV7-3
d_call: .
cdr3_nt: TGTGCCAGCAGCTTAGGGGGTAGCGACAATGAGCAGTTCTTC
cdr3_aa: CASSLGGSDNEQFF

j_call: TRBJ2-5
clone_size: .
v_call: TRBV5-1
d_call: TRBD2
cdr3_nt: TGCGCCAGCAGCTTGGGGGGAGGGCAAGAGACCCAGTACTTC
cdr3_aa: CASSLGGGQETQYF

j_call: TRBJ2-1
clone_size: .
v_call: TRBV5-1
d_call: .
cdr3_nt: TGCGCCAGCAGCTTGCCCCCTAGCTCCTACAATGAGCAGTTCTTC
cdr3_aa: CASSLPPSSYNEQFF

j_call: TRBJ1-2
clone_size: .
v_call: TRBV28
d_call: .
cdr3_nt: TGTGCCAGCAGTTATTTCCGTATCCTGGGGGGAGAGGGGCATGGCTACACCTTC
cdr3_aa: CASSYFRILGGEGHGYTF

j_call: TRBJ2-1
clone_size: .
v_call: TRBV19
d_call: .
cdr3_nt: TGTGCCAGTAGCACACTTTCAGGGGCGGGAAGGAATGAGCAGTTCTTC
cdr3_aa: CASSTLSGAGRNEQFF

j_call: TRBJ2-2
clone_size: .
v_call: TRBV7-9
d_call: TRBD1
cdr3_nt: TGTGCCAGCAGCGCCGGGACAGGGGGCATCGGGGAGCTGTTTTTT
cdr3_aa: CASSAGTGGIGELFF

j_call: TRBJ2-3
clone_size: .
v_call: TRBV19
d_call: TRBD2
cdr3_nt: TGTGCCAGTAGTTCACTTCCAGCGGGAGTCGTGAGTAGCACAGATACGCAGTATTTT
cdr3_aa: CASSSLPAGVVSSTDTQYF

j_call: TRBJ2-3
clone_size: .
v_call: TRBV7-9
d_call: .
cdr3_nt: TGTGCCAGCAGCTTCGAGACACTTAGTCCAGATACGCAGTATTTT
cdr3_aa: CASSFETLSPDTQYF

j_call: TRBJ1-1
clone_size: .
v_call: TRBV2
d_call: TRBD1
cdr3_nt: TGTGCCAGTTACAGGGGGCGGACTGAAGCTTTCTTT
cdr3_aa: CASYRGRTEAFF

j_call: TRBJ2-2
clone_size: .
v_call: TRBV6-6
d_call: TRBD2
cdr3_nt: TGTGCCACCGCCGGGACTAGTAGGACCGGGGAGCTGTTTTTT
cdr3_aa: CATAGTSRTGELFF

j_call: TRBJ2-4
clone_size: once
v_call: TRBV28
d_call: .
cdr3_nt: TGTGCCAGCAGTTTATCGGGCGTGGACATTCAGTACTTC
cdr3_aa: CASSLSGVDIQYF

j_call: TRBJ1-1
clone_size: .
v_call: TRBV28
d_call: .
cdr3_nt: TGTGCCAGCAGTTTGGGCGCGGGGGGGGCACACGAAGCTTTCTTT
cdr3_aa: CASSLGAGGAHEAFF

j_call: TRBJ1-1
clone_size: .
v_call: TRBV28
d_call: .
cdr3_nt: TGTGCCAGCAGTTATCGCGGCAGGGTGAACACTGAAGCTTTCTTT
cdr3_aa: CASSYRGRVNTEAFF

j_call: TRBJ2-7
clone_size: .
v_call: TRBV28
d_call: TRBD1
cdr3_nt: TGTGCCAGCAGTTTAATCCCCAGGGGGCGCGCCTACGAGCAGTACTTC
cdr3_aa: CASSLIPRGRAYEQYF

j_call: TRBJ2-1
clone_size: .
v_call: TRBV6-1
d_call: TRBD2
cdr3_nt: TGTGCCAGCAGGGGACTAGCAGACTACAATGAGCAGTTCTTC
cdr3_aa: CASRGLADYNEQFF

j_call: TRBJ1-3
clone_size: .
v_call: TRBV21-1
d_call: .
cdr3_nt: TGTGCCAGCAGCAAAGAGACAGGCCCGATGGGGGGAAACACCATATATTTT
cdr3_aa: CASSKETGPMGGNTIYF

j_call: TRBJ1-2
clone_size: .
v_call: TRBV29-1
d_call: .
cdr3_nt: TGCAGCTCCATACAGGGTACCTATGGCTACACCTTC
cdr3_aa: CSSIQGTYGYTF

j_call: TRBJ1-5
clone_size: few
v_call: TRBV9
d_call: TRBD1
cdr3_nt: TGTGCCAGCAGCGCCGGACAGGGGGGCAATCAGCCCCAGCATTTT
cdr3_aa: CASSAGQGGNQPQHF

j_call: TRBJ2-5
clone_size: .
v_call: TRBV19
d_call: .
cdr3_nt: TGTGCCAGTAGTATCTCAGAATCAGGGGGGCAAGAGACCCAGTACTTC
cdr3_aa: CASSISESGGQETQYF

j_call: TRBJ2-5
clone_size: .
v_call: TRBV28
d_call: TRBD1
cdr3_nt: TGTGCCAGCAGTTTAAAGGGACAGGGGTACTTC
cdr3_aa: CASSLKGQGYF

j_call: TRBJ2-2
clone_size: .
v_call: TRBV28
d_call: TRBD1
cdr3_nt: TGTGCCAGCAGTGCGCCGGGACAGGGGGCCACCGGGGAGCTGTTTTTT
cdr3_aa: CASSAPGQGATGELFF

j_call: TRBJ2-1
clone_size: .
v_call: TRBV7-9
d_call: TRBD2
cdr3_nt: TGTGCCAGCAACTCTGTAGGAGGGAGGGAGAAGGGGTATGAGCAGTTCTTC
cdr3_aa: CASNSVGGREKGYEQFF

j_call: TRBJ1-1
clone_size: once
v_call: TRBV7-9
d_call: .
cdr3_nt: TGTGCCAGCAGCTTCAGGGGCTCGAACACTGAAGCTTTCTTT
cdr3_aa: CASSFRGSNTEAFF

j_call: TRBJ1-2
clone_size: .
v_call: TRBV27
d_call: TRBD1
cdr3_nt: TGTGCCAGCAGTTTATCACCGACAGGGGGCTATGGCTACACCTTC
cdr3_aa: CASSLSPTGGYGYTF

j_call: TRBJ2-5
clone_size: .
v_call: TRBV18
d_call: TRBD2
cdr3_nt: TGTGCCAGCTCACCAGGTAGCGGGAGGTTGGAGACCCAGTACTTC
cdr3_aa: CASSPGSGRLETQYF

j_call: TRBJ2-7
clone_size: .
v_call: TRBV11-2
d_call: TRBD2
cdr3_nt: TGTGCCAGCAGCTTAGAGGTCCAGCGGGGCCTTCTCGAGCAGTACTTC
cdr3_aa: CASSLEVQRGLLEQYF

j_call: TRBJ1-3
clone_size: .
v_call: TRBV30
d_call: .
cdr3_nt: TGTGCCTGGAGAGCAGCCGCGGTTTACAGGACGCCCCGGGACACCATATATTTT
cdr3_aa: CAWRAAAVYRTPRDTIYF

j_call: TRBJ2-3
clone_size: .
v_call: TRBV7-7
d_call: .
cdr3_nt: TGTGCCAGCAGCCTGCTCGGGGATGGCACAGATACGCAGTATTTT
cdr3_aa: CASSLLGDGTDTQYF

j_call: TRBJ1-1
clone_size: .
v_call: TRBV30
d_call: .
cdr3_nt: TGTGCCTGGAGTTTCGGGGCCCGGAACACTGAAGCTTTCTTT
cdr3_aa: CAWSFGARNTEAFF

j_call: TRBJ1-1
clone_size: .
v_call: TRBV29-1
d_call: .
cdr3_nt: TGCAGCGGGGTGGGGGCGCAAGGCACTGAAGCTTTCTTT
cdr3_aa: CSGVGAQGTEAFF

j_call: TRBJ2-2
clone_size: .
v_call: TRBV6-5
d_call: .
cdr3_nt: TGTGCCAGCAGCCCTGGTAGGGCGAGAGGCGGGGAGCTGTTTTTT
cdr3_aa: CASSPGRARGGELFF

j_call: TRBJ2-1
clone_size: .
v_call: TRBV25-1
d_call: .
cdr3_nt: TGTGCCAGCGACTTGGGACAAGCGTCCTACAATGAGCAGTTCTTC
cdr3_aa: CASDLGQASYNEQFF

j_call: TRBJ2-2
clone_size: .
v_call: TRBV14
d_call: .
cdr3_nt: TGTGCCAGCAGCCAAGTTTGGGCAGGACCGAACACCGGGGAGCTGTTTTTT
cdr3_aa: CASSQVWAGPNTGELFF

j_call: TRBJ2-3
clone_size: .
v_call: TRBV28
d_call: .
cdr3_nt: TGTGCCAGCAGTTTTGAGAGGGGTTTTGCAGATACGCAGTATTTT
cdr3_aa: CASSFERGFADTQYF

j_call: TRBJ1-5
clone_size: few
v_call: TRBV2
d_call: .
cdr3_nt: TGTGCCAGCAGTGAACGCGGGGCCGCAGGGGCCCAGCATTTT
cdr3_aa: CASSERGAAGAQHF

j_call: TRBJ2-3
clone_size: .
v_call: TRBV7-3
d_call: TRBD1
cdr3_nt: TGTGCCAGCAGCTTAATCAGGGGGCAAGATACGCAGTATTTT
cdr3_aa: CASSLIRGQDTQYF

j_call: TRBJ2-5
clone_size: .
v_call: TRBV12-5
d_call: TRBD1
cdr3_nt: TGTGCTAGTGGTTTGGAGACAGGGGGGCCCCAGTACTTC
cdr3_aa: CASGLETGGPQYF

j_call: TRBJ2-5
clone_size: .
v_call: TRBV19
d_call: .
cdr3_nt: TGTGCCAGTAGTACCTTCGGGTACCAAGAGACCCAGTACTTC
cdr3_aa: CASSTFGYQETQYF

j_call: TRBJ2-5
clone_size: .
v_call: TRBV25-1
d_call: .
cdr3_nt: TGTGCCAGCAGTGCCCCGACAGGCCAAGAGACCCAGTACTTC
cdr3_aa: CASSAPTGQETQYF

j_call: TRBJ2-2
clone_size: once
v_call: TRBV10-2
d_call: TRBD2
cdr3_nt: TGCGCCAGCAGTCCTAGCGGACCCGGGGAGCTGTTTTTT
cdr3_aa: CASSPSGPGELFF

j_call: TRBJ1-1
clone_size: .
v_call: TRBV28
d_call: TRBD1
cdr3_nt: TGTGCCAGCAGTCAAGACAGGGGGCGGATGAACACTGAAGCTTTCTTT
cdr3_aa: CASSQDRGRMNTEAFF

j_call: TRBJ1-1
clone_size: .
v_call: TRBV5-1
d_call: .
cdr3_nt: TGCGCCAGCAGCACGGGGACCGTGAACACTGAAGCTTTCTTT
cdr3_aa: CASSTGTVNTEAFF

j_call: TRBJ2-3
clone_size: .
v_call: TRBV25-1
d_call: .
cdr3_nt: TGTGCCAGCAGTGAATGGGGCTTAGGCTCCACAGATACGCAGTATTTT
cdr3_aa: CASSEWGLGSTDTQYF

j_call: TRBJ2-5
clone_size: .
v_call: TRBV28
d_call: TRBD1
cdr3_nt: TGTGCCAGCAGTGGACCGACAGGGGAAGAGACCCAGTACTTC
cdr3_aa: CASSGPTGEETQYF

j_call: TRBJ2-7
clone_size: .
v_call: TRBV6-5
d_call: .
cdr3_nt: TGTGCCAGCACCGATTACTACGAGCAGTACTTC
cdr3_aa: CASTDYYEQYF

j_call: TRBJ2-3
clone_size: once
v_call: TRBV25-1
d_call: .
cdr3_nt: TGTGCCAGCAGCGAACGGGCAGCCAACAGCGGAGATACGCAGTATTTT
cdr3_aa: CASSERAANSGDTQYF

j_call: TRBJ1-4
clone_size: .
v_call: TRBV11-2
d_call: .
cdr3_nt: TGTGCCAGCACCAGATCACGGGTCGGTGAAAAACTGTTTTTT
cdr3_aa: CASTRSRVGEKLFF